One sample yielded the 8 T cell receptor beta chains listed below, sequenced in a study of shared clonotypes between healthy human individuals. Method: immunoSEQ multiplex PCR; TCRdb's copy keeps in-frame clones and lacks some. The table has roughly 2,500,000 clones, approximately 93% seen once; the top ten hold around 0.4%. The specimen was naive CD4+ T cells from PBMCs. Described subset: CD45RA+ positively selected. All receptors come from a man in his late teens or twenties in good health. Some clones in this sample may be carry-over from other donors' samples.

Regarding this clone: The sample has other DNA sequences that encode this CDR3 too. The J gene is TRBJ2-2, the V gene TRBV9, with no clear D. Germline V gene lookup returns CDR1 SGDLS and CDR2 YYNGEE. V lost 0 bases and J 2 bases, leaving 5 bases between the germline ends. The CDR3 extends over 14 amino acids. The DNA of the CDR3 is TGTGCCAGCAGCGTAGTAGGAAACACCGGGGAGCTGTTTTTT. As protein: CASSVVGNTGELFF.

The V and J genes are TRBV5-5 and TRBJ1-2, with D possibly matching TRBD1 (6 bases). This CDR3 comprises 14 residues. Germline CDR1 reads SGHKS; CDR2 reads YYEKEE (reference sequence). V lost 4 bases and J 0 bases, leaving 10 bases between the germline ends. For the CDR3, the DNA is TGTGCCAGCAGCCCTCAGGGGACTAACTATGGCTACACCTTC. It specifies CASSPQGTNYGYTF.

The chain recombines TRBV6-5 with TRBJ1-5; 7 bases are shared with TRBD1. Trimming took 5 bases from V and 2 from J; bases not matched to a gene: 6. CDR3 length: 15 residues. The V gene's germline CDR1 is MNHEY and CDR2 SVGAGI. CDR3 DNA sequence: TGTGCCAGCAGTGGGGGACAGTTAGGCAATCAGCCCCAGCATTTT. Translating it yields CASSGGQLGNQPQHF.

V usage is TRBV2 and J usage is TRBJ2-7; TRBD1 agrees at 8 bases. The CDR3 is 16 amino acids. V lost 3 bases to trimming and J lost 0 bases; unmatched junction nucleotides: 7. The germline V gene has CDR1 SNHLY and CDR2 FYNNEI. CDR3 sequence reads: CASSEPRDRFSYEQYF. The DNA of the CDR3 is TGTGCCAGCAGTGAGCCGCGGGACAGGTTCTCCTACGAGCAGTACTTC.

The genes are TRBV6-1 and TRBJ1-2; possible D gene TRBD1, 5 bases. This CDR3 comprises 12 residues. V lost 4 bases, J lost 4 bases, and 7 bases lay in between. Germline CDR1 and CDR2: MNHNS and SASEGT. As DNA, the CDR3 is TGTGCCAGCAGTGGACAGAGCTATGGCTACACCTTC. Its protein product is CASSGQSYGYTF.

The sample holds one count of this clone. CDR3 loop: CSVEEVRQGNNEQFF. CDR3 sequence (DNA): TGCAGCGTTGAAGAAGTACGACAGGGTAACAATGAGCAGTTCTTC. V and J are TRBV29-1 and TRBJ2-1; 7 positions match TRBD1. Germline assignment: CDR1 SQVTM and CDR2 ANQGSEA. V lost 0 bases, J lost 5 bases, and 7 bases stayed unmatched. This CDR3 region has 15 residues.

This chain links TRBV5-1 with TRBJ1-4; a possible D gene is TRBD1 (6 bases). The CDR3 runs to 18 residues. V lost 2 bases and J lost 4, with 21 bases in between. Germline CDR1 is SGHRS and CDR2 is YFSETQ. CDR3 sequence reads: CASSFRAGQATGNEKLFF. Here the CDR3 DNA reads TGCGCCAGCAGCTTTCGGGCGGGACAAGCCACCGGTAATGAAAAACTGTTTTTT. The variable domain in full, with the rest retrieved from reference TRBV5-1 and TRBJ1-4, is KAGVTQTPRYLIKTRGQQVTLSCSPISGHRSVSWYQQTPGQGLQFLFEYFSETQRNKGNFPGRFSGRQFSNSRSEMNVSTLELGDSALYLCASSFRAGQATGNEKLFFGSGTQLSVL.

This chain links TRBV6-6 with TRBJ2-1, with a possible D match to TRBD2 (5 bases). The germline V gene encodes CDR1 MNHNY and CDR2 SVGAGI (reference sequence). V was cut by 5 bases and J by 0 bases, with 11 bases left in between. The CDR3 is 15 residues long. The CDR3 spells CASSNRAGSYNEQFF. In DNA form, the CDR3 reads TGTGCCAGCAGTAACCGGGCGGGCTCCTACAATGAGCAGTTCTTC.